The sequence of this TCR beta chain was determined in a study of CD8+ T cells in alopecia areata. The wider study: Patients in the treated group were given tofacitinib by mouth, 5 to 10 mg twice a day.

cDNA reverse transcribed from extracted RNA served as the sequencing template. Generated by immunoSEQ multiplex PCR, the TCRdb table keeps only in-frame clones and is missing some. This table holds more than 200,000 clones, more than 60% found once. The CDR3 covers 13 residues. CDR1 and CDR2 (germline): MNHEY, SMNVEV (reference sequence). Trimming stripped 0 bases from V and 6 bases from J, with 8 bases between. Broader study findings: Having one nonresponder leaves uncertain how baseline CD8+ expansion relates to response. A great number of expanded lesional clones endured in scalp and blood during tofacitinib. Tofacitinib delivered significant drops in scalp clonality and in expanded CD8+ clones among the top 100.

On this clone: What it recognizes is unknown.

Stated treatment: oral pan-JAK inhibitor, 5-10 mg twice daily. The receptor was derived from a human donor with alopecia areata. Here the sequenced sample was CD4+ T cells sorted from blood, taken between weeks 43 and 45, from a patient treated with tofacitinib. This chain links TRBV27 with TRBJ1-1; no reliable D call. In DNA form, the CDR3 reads TGTGCCAGCAGTTTATCCGGGCAGGCTGAAGCTTTCTTT. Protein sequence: CASSLSGQAEAFF.